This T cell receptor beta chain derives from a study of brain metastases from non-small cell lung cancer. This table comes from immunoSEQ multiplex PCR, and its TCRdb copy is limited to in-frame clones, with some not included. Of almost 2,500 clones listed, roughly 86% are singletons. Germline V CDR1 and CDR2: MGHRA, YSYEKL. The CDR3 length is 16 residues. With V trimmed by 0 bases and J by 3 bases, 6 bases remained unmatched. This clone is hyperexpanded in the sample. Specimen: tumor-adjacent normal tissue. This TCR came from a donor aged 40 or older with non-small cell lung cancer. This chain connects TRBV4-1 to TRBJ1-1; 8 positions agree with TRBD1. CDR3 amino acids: CASSQDPGGGDTEAFF. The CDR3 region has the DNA TGCGCCAGCAGCCAAGACCCAGGGGGCGGGGACACTGAAGCTTTCTTT.